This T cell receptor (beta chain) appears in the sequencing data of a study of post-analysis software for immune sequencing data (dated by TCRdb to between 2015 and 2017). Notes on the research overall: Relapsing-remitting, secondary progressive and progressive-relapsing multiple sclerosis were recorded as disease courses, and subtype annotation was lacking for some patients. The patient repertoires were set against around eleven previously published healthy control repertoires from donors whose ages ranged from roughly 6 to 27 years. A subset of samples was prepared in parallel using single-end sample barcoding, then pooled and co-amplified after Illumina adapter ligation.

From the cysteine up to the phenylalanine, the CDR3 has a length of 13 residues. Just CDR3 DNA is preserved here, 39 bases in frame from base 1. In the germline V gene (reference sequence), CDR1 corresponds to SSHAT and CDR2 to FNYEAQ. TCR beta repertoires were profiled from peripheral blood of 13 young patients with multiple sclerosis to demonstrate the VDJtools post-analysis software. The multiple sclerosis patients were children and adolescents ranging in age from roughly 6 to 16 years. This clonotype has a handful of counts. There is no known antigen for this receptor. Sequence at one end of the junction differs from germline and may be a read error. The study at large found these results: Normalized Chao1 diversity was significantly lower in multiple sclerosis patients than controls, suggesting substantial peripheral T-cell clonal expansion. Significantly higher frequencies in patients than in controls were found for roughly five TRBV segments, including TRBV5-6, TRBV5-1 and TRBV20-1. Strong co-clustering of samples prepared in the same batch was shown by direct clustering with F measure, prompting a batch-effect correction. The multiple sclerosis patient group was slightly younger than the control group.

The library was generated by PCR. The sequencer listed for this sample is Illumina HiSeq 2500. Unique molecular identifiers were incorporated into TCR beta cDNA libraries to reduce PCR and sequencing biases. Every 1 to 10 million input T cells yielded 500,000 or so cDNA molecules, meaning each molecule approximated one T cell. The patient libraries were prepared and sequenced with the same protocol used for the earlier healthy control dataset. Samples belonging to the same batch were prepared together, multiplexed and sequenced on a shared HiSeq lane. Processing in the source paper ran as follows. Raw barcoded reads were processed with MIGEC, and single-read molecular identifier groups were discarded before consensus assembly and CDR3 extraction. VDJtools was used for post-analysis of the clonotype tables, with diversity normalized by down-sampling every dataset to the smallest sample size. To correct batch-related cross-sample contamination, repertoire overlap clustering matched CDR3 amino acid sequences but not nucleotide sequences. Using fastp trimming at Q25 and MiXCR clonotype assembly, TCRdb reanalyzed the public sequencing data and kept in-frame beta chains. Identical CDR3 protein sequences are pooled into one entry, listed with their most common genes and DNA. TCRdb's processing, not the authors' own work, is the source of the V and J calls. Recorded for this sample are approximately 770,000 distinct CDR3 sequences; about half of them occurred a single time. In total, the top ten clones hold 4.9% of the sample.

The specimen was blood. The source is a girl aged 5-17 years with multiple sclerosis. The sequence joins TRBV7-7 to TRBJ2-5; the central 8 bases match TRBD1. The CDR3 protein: CASSSGGPETQYF. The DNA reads TGTGCTAGCAGCTCAGGGGGCCCGGAGACCCAGTACTTC.